This T cell receptor (beta chain) emerged from a study of PD-1 blockade in mismatch repair-deficient tumors. Study details: Patients had eleven to twelve mismatch repair-deficient cancer types, all previously treated and progressing.

Germline assignment: CDR1 SGHVS and CDR2 FQNEAQ. V lost 4 bases and J 6 bases, leaving 15 bases between the germline ends. The CDR3 spans 15 residues. Produced via immunoSEQ multiplex PCR; TCRdb's table is partial and in-frame only. The sample has some 84,000 clones, 81% seen once. The specimen comprised peripheral blood, sampled 12 weeks after starting pembrolizumab. This clonotype was obtained from an adult with mismatch repair-deficient cancer. The chain couples TRBV7-8 to TRBJ2-2, with TRBD2 as a possible D gene (6 bases). CDR3: CASSYWDSGAGELFF. The CDR3 nucleotides are TGTGCCAGCAGCTATTGGGACTCGGGGGCCGGGGAGCTGTTTTTT.